Sequencing of this TCR beta chain was carried out in a study of blood T cell repertoires in COVID-19. Between the trimmed V and J ends, which lost 5 bases and 0 bases, there was a span of 17 bases. This CDR3 region has 17 residues. Germline V gene lookup returns CDR1 MDHEN and CDR2 SYDVKM. Sequencing was performed with immunoSEQ multiplex PCR; in TCRdb, only in-frame clones are kept and a portion is missing. The sample contains around 190,000 clones, just over 85% of which appear only once. The TCR was taken from a woman between 18 and 29 years old who had recovered from COVID-19. The chain combines TRBV28 with TRBJ1-5; D ambiguous. The sequenced sample consisted of PBMCs or T cells enriched from blood (not recorded which). The CDR3 region has the DNA TGTGCCAGCAGTCTCGTAGACGGAGACTATAGCAATCAGCCCCAGCATTTT. Its translation: CASSLVDGDYSNQPQHF.